This T cell receptor beta chain was recorded in a study of post-analysis software for immune sequencing data. In the study overall: There were relapsing-remitting, secondary progressive and progressive-relapsing multiple sclerosis among the disease courses included. Study results and limitations: In multiple sclerosis, normalized Chao1 diversity was significantly below that of controls. Five TRBV segments, TRBV5-6, TRBV5-1 and TRBV20-1 among them, were found more frequent in patients than controls.

V trimming: 6 bases; J trimming: 0 bases; junction bases outside the gene matches: 7. Germline V lookup: CDR1 WSHSY, CDR2 SAAADI. The CDR3 contains 18 residues. The library was made from cDNA and included unique molecular identifiers. TCRdb reanalysed the PCR reads using MiXCR and keeps one entry per CDR3 protein. The repertoire consists of roughly 800,000 distinct CDR3 sequences, with about 50% occurring once and the leading ten covering 4.6%. For this clonotype: The antigen is not known.

Sequencing was done on a sample of blood. The rearrangement joins TRBV10-2 to TRBJ2-1; 14 bases map to TRBD2. The clonotype originates from a girl aged 5 to 17 with multiple sclerosis. CDR3 DNA: TGCGCCAGCAGCCACTGGACTAGCGGGAGGAGCTCCTACAATGAGCAGTTCTTC. This codes for CASSHWTSGRSSYNEQFF.